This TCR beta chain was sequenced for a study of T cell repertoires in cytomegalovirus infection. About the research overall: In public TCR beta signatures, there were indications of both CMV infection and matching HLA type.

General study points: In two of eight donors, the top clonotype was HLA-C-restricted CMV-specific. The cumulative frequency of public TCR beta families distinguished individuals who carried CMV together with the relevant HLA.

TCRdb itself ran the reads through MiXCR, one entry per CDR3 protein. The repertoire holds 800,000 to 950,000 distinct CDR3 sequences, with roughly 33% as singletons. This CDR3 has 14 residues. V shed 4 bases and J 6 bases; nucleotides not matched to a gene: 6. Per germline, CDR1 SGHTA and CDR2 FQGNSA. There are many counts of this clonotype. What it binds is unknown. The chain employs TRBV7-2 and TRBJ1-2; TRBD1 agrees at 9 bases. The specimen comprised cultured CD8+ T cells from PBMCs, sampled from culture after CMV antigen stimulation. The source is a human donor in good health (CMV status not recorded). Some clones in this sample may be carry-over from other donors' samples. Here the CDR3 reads CASSSDRDRDGYTF. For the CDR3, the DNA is TGTGCCAGCAGCTCCGACCGGGACAGGGATGGCTACACCTTC.